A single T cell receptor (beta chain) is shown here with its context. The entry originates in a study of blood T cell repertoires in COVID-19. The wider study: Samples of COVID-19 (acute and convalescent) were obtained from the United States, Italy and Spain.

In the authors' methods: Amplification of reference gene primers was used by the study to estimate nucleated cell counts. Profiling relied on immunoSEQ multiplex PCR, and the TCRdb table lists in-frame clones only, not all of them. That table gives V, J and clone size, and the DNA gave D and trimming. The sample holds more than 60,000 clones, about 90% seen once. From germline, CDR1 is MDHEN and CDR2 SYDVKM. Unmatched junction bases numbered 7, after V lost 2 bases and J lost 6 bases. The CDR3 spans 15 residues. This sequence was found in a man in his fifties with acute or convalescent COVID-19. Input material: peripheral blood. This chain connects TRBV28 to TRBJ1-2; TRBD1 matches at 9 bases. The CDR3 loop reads CASSLMPRQGDGYTF. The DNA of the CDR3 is TGTGCCAGCAGTTTAATGCCCCGACAGGGGGATGGCTACACCTTC.